This TCR beta chain derives from a study of T cells in Graves' hyperthyroidism and ophthalmopathy. Study-wide context: At the time of initial diagnosis and before any treatment, peripheral blood was collected. Whole-study findings and limits: In validation, the model predicted ophthalmopathy. These predictions came a median roughly 6.5 months before onset.

In this sample, this clonotype turned up a few times. Its specificity is unknown. V was pared by 1 base and J by 4 bases, with 4 bases of the junction left unmatched. CDR3 length equals 15 residues. Germline-derived CDR1 and CDR2 are MGHDK and SYGVNS. Amplification of TCR beta CDR3 regions used RNA as the template. TCR CDR3 underwent first-round RT-PCR with the HTBI primer set. TCRdb used MiXCR to reprocess the multiplex PCR reads, holding one entry per CDR3 protein. This table holds approximately 610,000 distinct CDR3 sequences, 16% found once. The authors deemed Graves' hyperthyroidism stable absent ophthalmopathy progression within 18 months. In patients aged 18 to 65, hyperthyroidism was newly diagnosed, with duration under 2 months.

The material sequenced was blood. The chain uses TRBV25-1 and TRBJ2-3; 8 bases fit TRBD2. The origin of this receptor is a woman in her late teens or twenties with Graves' hyperthyroidism. The CDR3: CASSEFGLAADTQYF. CDR3 DNA: TGTGCCAGCAGTGAATTTGGACTAGCCGCAGATACGCAGTATTTT.